This T cell receptor (beta chain) was sequenced during a study of shared T cell receptors in the human thymus. This CDR3 comprises 13 residues. Looked up from germline, CDR1 is WSHSY and CDR2 is SAAADI. V lost 2 bases to trimming and J lost 6 bases; unmatched junction nucleotides: 3. Libraries were prepared by immunoSEQ multiplex PCR; TCRdb keeps only in-frame clonotypes and omits some of them. The sample includes 650,000 to 950,000 clones, roughly 88% of them seen just once. These same records also appear under a second study, on human thymus T cells. From that paper: Thymus was obtained from resections taken during corrective heart surgery.

This chain links TRBV10-2 with TRBJ1-2; 7 nucleotides agree with TRBD1. This TCR derives from a girl under three years old with a congenital heart defect. Sequenced input: thymocytes. CDR3 DNA sequence: TGCGCCAGCAGTGAGCCGCAGGGGGATGGCTACACCTTC. Translated: CASSEPQGDGYTF.